These T cell receptor beta chains were read from a single sample in a study of T-cell reconstitution after alpha-beta-depleted transplantation in children. TCRdb reprocessed the PCR reads via MiXCR and lists one record per CDR3 protein. The sample includes more than 150,000 distinct CDR3 sequences, just over 14% seen only once; the top ten take less than 15%. Material: PBMCs from the stem cell graft donor, obtained from the stem cell graft. These receptors originate from a human donor who donated a stem cell graft to a child with acute lymphoblastic leukemia. The CDR3 runs from the conserved cysteine through the conserved F or W. The order of the fields is CDR3 DNA, CDR3 protein, clone size, V gene, D gene, J gene. A D gene is named only where the DNA matches it firmly. For some rows the clone size is stated as once, few or many, or as a class when expanded; others skip it.

CDR3nt: TGTGCCAGCAGCTATAACCCTGGACAGGAGAACACTGAAGCTTTCTTT; CDR3aa: CASSYNPGQENTEAFF; abundance: few; v_gene: TRBV7-9; d_gene: TRBD1; j_gene: TRBJ1-1
CDR3nt: TGTGCCAGCAGCTTGTTGGCAGGGGACGGTCAGCCCCAGCATTTT; CDR3aa: CASSLLAGDGQPQHF; abundance: many; v_gene: TRBV5-5; d_gene: .; j_gene: TRBJ1-5
CDR3nt: TGTGCCAGCAGTTACTCGATTGGGTCCGGCAACTATGGCTACACCTTC; CDR3aa: CASSYSIGSGNYGYTF; abundance: many; v_gene: TRBV6-5; d_gene: .; j_gene: TRBJ1-2
CDR3nt: TGTGCCAGCAGCTTCGCGTTTCTCGTCTACGAGCAGTACTTC; CDR3aa: CASSFAFLVYEQYF; abundance: .; v_gene: TRBV7-2; d_gene: .; j_gene: TRBJ2-7
CDR3nt: TGTGCCAGCAGCCTCGATAAGCGGGGGGGGACCCTCTACGAGCAGTACTTC; CDR3aa: CASSLDKRGGTLYEQYF; abundance: many; v_gene: TRBV7-2; d_gene: TRBD2; j_gene: TRBJ2-7
CDR3nt: TGCGCCAGCAGCCGGGGGGCACTACGGGGGGCGCTGATCTCTGAAGCTTTCTTT; CDR3aa: CASSRGALRGALISEAFF; abundance: .; v_gene: TRBV5-1; d_gene: .; j_gene: TRBJ1-1
CDR3nt: TGCGCCAGCAGCTTGACAGGGGATTATCCTGACGAGCAGTACTTC; CDR3aa: CASSLTGDYPDEQYF; abundance: .; v_gene: TRBV5-1; d_gene: TRBD1; j_gene: TRBJ2-7
CDR3nt: TGCGCCAGCAGCCAAGAATTATCGGCGGAAACCTACGAGCAGTACTTC; CDR3aa: CASSQELSAETYEQYF; abundance: .; v_gene: TRBV4-1; d_gene: .; j_gene: TRBJ2-7
CDR3nt: TGTGCCAGCAGCCCATTCGCCAAAAACATTCAGTACTTC; CDR3aa: CASSPFAKNIQYF; abundance: many; v_gene: TRBV7-9; d_gene: .; j_gene: TRBJ2-4
CDR3nt: TGTGCCAGCAGTGAATTCGTGGCGGCTGATACGCAGTATTTT; CDR3aa: CASSEFVAADTQYF; abundance: .; v_gene: TRBV2; d_gene: .; j_gene: TRBJ2-3
CDR3nt: TGTGCCAGCAGTTACACGAGACAGGGGGCAGGCACAGATACGCAGTATTTT; CDR3aa: CASSYTRQGAGTDTQYF; abundance: .; v_gene: TRBV6-5; d_gene: TRBD1; j_gene: TRBJ2-3
CDR3nt: TGTGCCATAAACAGGGAGGGGACCTACGAGCAGTACTTC; CDR3aa: CAINREGTYEQYF; abundance: .; v_gene: TRBV12-3/TRBV12-4; d_gene: .; j_gene: TRBJ2-7
CDR3nt: TGTGCCAGCAGCCCTACAAGGGCAGCTAACTATGGCTACACCTTC; CDR3aa: CASSPTRAANYGYTF; abundance: many; v_gene: TRBV28; d_gene: .; j_gene: TRBJ1-2
CDR3nt: TGTGCCAGCAGTTTATCAGGGTTCGTGCGGGGCGCGGAGGCTTTCTTT; CDR3aa: CASSLSGFVRGAEAFF; abundance: many; v_gene: TRBV27; d_gene: .; j_gene: TRBJ1-1
CDR3nt: TGTGCCAGCAGTTTACCTGCCTTAAGCTCCTACGAGCAGTACTTC; CDR3aa: CASSLPALSSYEQYF; abundance: few; v_gene: TRBV28; d_gene: .; j_gene: TRBJ2-7
CDR3nt: TGCAGCGGGCGGGGAGATGAGCAGTTCTTC; CDR3aa: CSGRGDEQFF; abundance: many; v_gene: TRBV29-1; d_gene: .; j_gene: TRBJ2-1
CDR3nt: TGTGCCAGCAGCACGGACTGGGACAACCAAGAGACCCAGTACTTC; CDR3aa: CASSTDWDNQETQYF; abundance: many; v_gene: TRBV12-3/TRBV12-4; d_gene: .; j_gene: TRBJ2-5
CDR3nt: TGCAGTGCTAACGCCCTCACTAGCGGGAGGGCCGTAGAGACCCAGTACTTC; CDR3aa: CSANALTSGRAVETQYF; abundance: .; v_gene: TRBV20-1; d_gene: TRBD2; j_gene: TRBJ2-5
CDR3nt: TGTGCCAGCAGTTACTCCTGGGACAGGGGCTACGAGCAGTACTTC; CDR3aa: CASSYSWDRGYEQYF; abundance: many; v_gene: TRBV6-5; d_gene: TRBD1; j_gene: TRBJ2-7
CDR3nt: TGCAGCGTTGCCCGGGGACGCGCAGATACGCAGTATTTT; CDR3aa: CSVARGRADTQYF; abundance: many; v_gene: TRBV29-1; d_gene: .; j_gene: TRBJ2-3
CDR3nt: TGCGCCAGCAGCTTCGGTCAGGTGAACACTGAAGCTTTCTTT; CDR3aa: CASSFGQVNTEAFF; abundance: .; v_gene: TRBV5-1; d_gene: .; j_gene: TRBJ1-1
CDR3nt: TGCAGTGCCCCAGGACAGCTCACAGATACGCAGTATTTT; CDR3aa: CSAPGQLTDTQYF; abundance: few; v_gene: TRBV20-1; d_gene: .; j_gene: TRBJ2-3
CDR3nt: TGTGCCAGCAGCCCTGGGACGCGTGGCTGGTACTTC; CDR3aa: CASSPGTRGWYF; abundance: few; v_gene: TRBV7-6; d_gene: .; j_gene: TRBJ2-5
CDR3nt: TGTGCCAGCACAGAAGGCGGGAGCTCAGATACGCAGTATTTT; CDR3aa: CASTEGGSSDTQYF; abundance: .; v_gene: TRBV7-2; d_gene: TRBD2; j_gene: TRBJ2-3
CDR3nt: TGCGCCAGCAGCTTGGCTGTAGGGGGCAGAACAGATACGCAGTATTTT; CDR3aa: CASSLAVGGRTDTQYF; abundance: many; v_gene: TRBV5-1; d_gene: TRBD1; j_gene: TRBJ2-3
CDR3nt: TGCAGTGCCAGCTACGCCGCGCTTGGGGGTACGCAGTATTTT; CDR3aa: CSASYAALGGTQYF; abundance: .; v_gene: TRBV20-1; d_gene: .; j_gene: TRBJ2-3
CDR3nt: TGTGCCAGCAGTGAAGCATCCGGGGACGACACTGAAGCTTTCTTT; CDR3aa: CASSEASGDDTEAFF; abundance: few; v_gene: TRBV2; d_gene: .; j_gene: TRBJ1-1
CDR3nt: TGTGCCAGCAGCCGTACAGGGGATTGGCAAGCTTTCTTT; CDR3aa: CASSRTGDWQAFF; abundance: .; v_gene: TRBV13; d_gene: TRBD1; j_gene: TRBJ1-1
CDR3nt: TGTGCCAGCAGCACCAACACCCGGGACACCGGGGAGCTGTTTTTT; CDR3aa: CASSTNTRDTGELFF; abundance: many; v_gene: TRBV12-3/TRBV12-4; d_gene: .; j_gene: TRBJ2-2
CDR3nt: TGCAGCGTTGCCCGGGACACGGACTCTGGGGCCAACGTCCTGACTTTC; CDR3aa: CSVARDTDSGANVLTF; abundance: many; v_gene: TRBV29-1; d_gene: .; j_gene: TRBJ2-6
CDR3nt: TGTGCCAGCAGCTTAGCGCGTCTGAATGAGCAGTTCTTC; CDR3aa: CASSLARLNEQFF; abundance: many; v_gene: TRBV7-2; d_gene: .; j_gene: TRBJ2-1
CDR3nt: TGCGCCAGCAGCTTGAGGGCCGGGACCACCTACAATGAGCAGTTCTTC; CDR3aa: CASSLRAGTTYNEQFF; abundance: many; v_gene: TRBV5-1; d_gene: .; j_gene: TRBJ2-1
CDR3nt: TGCAGTGCTAGAGAAGGGACTTCCTACGAGCAGTACTTC; CDR3aa: CSAREGTSYEQYF; abundance: many; v_gene: TRBV20-1; d_gene: .; j_gene: TRBJ2-7
CDR3nt: TGCGCCAGCAGCTCCGCCTTAGCGGGCTCTGGAAATGAGCAGTTCTTC; CDR3aa: CASSSALAGSGNEQFF; abundance: many; v_gene: TRBV5-1; d_gene: TRBD2; j_gene: TRBJ2-1
CDR3nt: TGTGCCAGCAGCCAAACAGGGGGCCCCTACGAGCAGTACTTC; CDR3aa: CASSQTGGPYEQYF; abundance: many; v_gene: TRBV7-9; d_gene: TRBD1; j_gene: TRBJ2-7
CDR3nt: TGTGCCAGCAGCTCGCGGGGTATCTACGAGCAGTACTTC; CDR3aa: CASSSRGIYEQYF; abundance: many; v_gene: TRBV7-2; d_gene: .; j_gene: TRBJ2-7
CDR3nt: TGTGCCAGCAGGATCAGGGAATCATTAGTTGGCTACACCTTC; CDR3aa: CASRIRESLVGYTF; abundance: once; v_gene: TRBV12-3/TRBV12-4; d_gene: .; j_gene: TRBJ1-2
CDR3nt: TGCAGCGCCCTCCGGGACAGGGAGGGATATGGCTACACCTTC; CDR3aa: CSALRDREGYGYTF; abundance: few; v_gene: TRBV29-1; d_gene: TRBD1; j_gene: TRBJ1-2
CDR3nt: TGCGCCAGCAACCGGGACAAATCCTACAATGAGCAGTTCTTC; CDR3aa: CASNRDKSYNEQFF; abundance: many; v_gene: TRBV5-1; d_gene: .; j_gene: TRBJ2-1
CDR3nt: TGTGCCAGCAGCTTCACGACAGTCAACTATGGCTACACCTTC; CDR3aa: CASSFTTVNYGYTF; abundance: few; v_gene: TRBV5-6; d_gene: .; j_gene: TRBJ1-2
CDR3nt: TGCAGTGCTAGGGGGCTAACTGGCAATGAGCAGTTCTTC; CDR3aa: CSARGLTGNEQFF; abundance: .; v_gene: TRBV20-1; d_gene: .; j_gene: TRBJ2-1
CDR3nt: TGTGCCAGCAGCGCTAATCGGGGGATAAACGAGCAGTTCTTC; CDR3aa: CASSANRGINEQFF; abundance: many; v_gene: TRBV7-9; d_gene: .; j_gene: TRBJ2-1
CDR3nt: TGTGCCAGCAGCTTCCTGAGCACAGATACGCAGTATTTT; CDR3aa: CASSFLSTDTQYF; abundance: .; v_gene: TRBV5-5; d_gene: .; j_gene: TRBJ2-3
CDR3nt: TGTGCCAGCAGTTCCCCGGGAATCCAAGAGACCCAGTACTTC; CDR3aa: CASSSPGIQETQYF; abundance: many; v_gene: TRBV12-3/TRBV12-4; d_gene: .; j_gene: TRBJ2-5
CDR3nt: TGCAGCGGCGGACAGGGTTTGGGCACTGAAGCTTTCTTT; CDR3aa: CSGGQGLGTEAFF; abundance: many; v_gene: TRBV29-1; d_gene: TRBD1; j_gene: TRBJ1-1
CDR3nt: TGTGCCAGCAGGACAAGCAAGGGGCCGAACACCGGGGAGCTGTTTTTT; CDR3aa: CASRTSKGPNTGELFF; abundance: many; v_gene: TRBV11-3; d_gene: .; j_gene: TRBJ2-2
CDR3nt: TGTGCCAGTAGTATCTCCAGGGAAAATGAAGCTTTCTTT; CDR3aa: CASSISRENEAFF; abundance: .; v_gene: TRBV19; d_gene: .; j_gene: TRBJ1-1
CDR3nt: TGTGCCAGCAGCGTAGAGTACGGGACGGGGACCCAGTACTTC; CDR3aa: CASSVEYGTGTQYF; abundance: many; v_gene: TRBV9; d_gene: .; j_gene: TRBJ2-5
CDR3nt: TGCGCCAGCAGCTTGTTCCCGGATCCTAGCACAGATACGCAGTATTTT; CDR3aa: CASSLFPDPSTDTQYF; abundance: many; v_gene: TRBV5-1; d_gene: .; j_gene: TRBJ2-3
CDR3nt: TGCAGTGCTAGAGATTTTGGGCAGGGCGAATATACGCAGTATTTT; CDR3aa: CSARDFGQGEYTQYF; abundance: .; v_gene: TRBV20-1; d_gene: .; j_gene: TRBJ2-3
CDR3nt: TGTGCCAGCCGGGACGTTTATAATTCACCCCTCCACTTT; CDR3aa: CASRDVYNSPLHF; abundance: many; v_gene: TRBV3-1; d_gene: .; j_gene: TRBJ1-6
CDR3nt: TGTGCCAGCAGCGCTTACCAGGGGTGGGATGAGCAGTTCTTC; CDR3aa: CASSAYQGWDEQFF; abundance: many; v_gene: TRBV5-8; d_gene: .; j_gene: TRBJ2-1
CDR3nt: TGCGCCAGCAGCCAAGAAGTCCGGCTTAGAAGCTACGAGCAGTACTTC; CDR3aa: CASSQEVRLRSYEQYF; abundance: many; v_gene: TRBV4-1; d_gene: .; j_gene: TRBJ2-7
CDR3nt: TGTGCCAGCAGCTTTCTCCCGGGAACAACCTACGAGCAGTACTTC; CDR3aa: CASSFLPGTTYEQYF; abundance: few; v_gene: TRBV5-6; d_gene: .; j_gene: TRBJ2-7
CDR3nt: TGTGCCAGCAGCCTATATAATGAAAAACTGTTTTTT; CDR3aa: CASSLYNEKLFF; abundance: .; v_gene: TRBV3-1; d_gene: .; j_gene: TRBJ1-4
CDR3nt: TGCGCCAGCAGCCAGCCCGGGACTAGCGGGGGAAATGAGCAGTTCTTC; CDR3aa: CASSQPGTSGGNEQFF; abundance: many; v_gene: TRBV4-1; d_gene: TRBD2; j_gene: TRBJ2-1